This TCR beta chain was captured in a study of T cells in Graves' hyperthyroidism and ophthalmopathy. The CDR3 regions of TCR beta were amplified from RNA transcripts. First-round RT-PCR with HTBI primers amplified the TCR CDR3 region. In TCRdb, the multiplex PCR reads were re-called with MiXCR into one record per CDR3 protein. The table shows fewer than 250,000 distinct CDR3 sequences, with about 24% occurring only once. Many counts were recorded for this clonotype. The receptor was isolated from a woman in her thirties or forties with Graves' ophthalmopathy. The material sequenced was blood.

The CDR3 coding sequence is TGTGCCAGCAGTTTCTCCTCTGGGGCCAACGTCCTGACTTTC. Protein product: CASSFSSGANVLTF. The chain employs TRBV12-3 or TRBV12-4 and TRBJ2-6; no clear D. CDR3 size: 14 residues. Trimming pared 3 bases from V and 0 bases from J, leaving 3 bases between.